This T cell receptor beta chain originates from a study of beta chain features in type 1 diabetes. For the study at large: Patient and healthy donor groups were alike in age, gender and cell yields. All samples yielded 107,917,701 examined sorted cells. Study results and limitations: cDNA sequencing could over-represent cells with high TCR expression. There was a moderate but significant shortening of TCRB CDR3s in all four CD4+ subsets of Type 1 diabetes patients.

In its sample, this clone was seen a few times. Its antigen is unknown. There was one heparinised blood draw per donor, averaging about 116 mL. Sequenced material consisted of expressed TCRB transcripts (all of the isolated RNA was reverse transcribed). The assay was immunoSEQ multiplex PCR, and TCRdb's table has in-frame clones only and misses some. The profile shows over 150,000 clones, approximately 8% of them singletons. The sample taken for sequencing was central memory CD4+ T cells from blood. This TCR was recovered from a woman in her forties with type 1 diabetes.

The CDR3 protein is CASSLRVASESYNEQFF. The CDR3, as DNA: TGTGCCAGCAGCTTAAGGGTGGCTAGCGAGTCCTACAATGAGCAGTTCTTC. V usage is TRBV11-2 and J usage is TRBJ2-1, with a tentative D call TRBD2 (6 bases). Trimming cost V 2 bases and J 1 base, with 15 bases left between them. The CDR3 spans 17 residues. CDR1 is SGHAT and CDR2 is FQNNGV in the germline V gene.